Each of the 8 T cell receptor beta chains below was sequenced from the same sample in a study of T cell responses to AZD1222 COVID-19 vaccine. Assay: immunoSEQ multiplex PCR; the TCRdb copy retains only in-frame clones and omits some. The sample lists 150,000 to 200,000 clones; around nine tenths were seen once. Sequenced here: peripheral blood, sampled 28 days after the second AZD1222 dose. These TCRs come from an adult who received the AZD1222 COVID-19 vaccine.

V is TRBV6-5 and J is TRBJ1-6; the D gene is possibly TRBD1 (5 bases). Trimming shortened V by 7 bases and J by 6 bases, and 13 bases separated the two germline ends. The CDR3 is made up of 14 amino acids. In germline, CDR1 is MNHEY, CDR2 SVGAGI. CDR3 loop: CASTTGGANSPLHF. The CDR3 bases are TGTGCCAGCACCACGGGGGGAGCTAATTCACCCCTCCACTTT.

The rearrangement joins TRBV2 to TRBJ2-7; TRBD2 matches at 7 bases. V trimming: 3 bases; J trimming: 4 bases; junction bases outside the gene matches: 6. The CDR3 sequence is 14 residues long. Germline V gene data show CDR1 as SNHLY and CDR2 as FYNNEI. CDR3 sequence: CASSEGGAIYEQYF. The CDR3 DNA reads TGTGCCAGCAGTGAGGGAGGGGCGATTTACGAGCAGTACTTC.

The CDR3 region has the DNA TGTGCCAGCAGCCTAGCGGTGGGGTCCTACGAGCAGTACTTC. Its translation: CASSLAVGSYEQYF. The chain employs TRBV6-2 or TRBV6-3 and TRBJ2-7, with TRBD2 matching over 7 bases. CDR1 and CDR2 (germline): MNHEY, SVGEGT. The CDR3 contains 14 residues. V shed 6 bases and J 1 base; nucleotides not matched to a gene: 6.

The V call is TRBV6-5, the J call TRBJ1-2, with D perhaps TRBD1 (6 bases). In germline, CDR1 is MNHEY, CDR2 SVGAGI. The CDR3 length is 10 residues. The germline V and J ends were trimmed by 8 bases and 8 bases, with 9 bases remaining between them. In DNA, the CDR3 is TGTGCCAGCTACAGGGTCGGCTACACCTTC. It encodes CASYRVGYTF.

The CDR3 protein is CASRAAGAVVNQPQHF. CDR3 nucleotides: TGCGCCAGCAGGGCCGCAGGAGCTGTCGTCAATCAGCCCCAGCATTTT. The genes are TRBV10-2 and TRBJ1-5; D gene unclear. Germline V lookup: CDR1 WSHSY, CDR2 SAAADI. This CDR3 region has 16 residues. Trimming took 6 bases from V and 3 from J, leaving 18 bases between them.

The chain recombines TRBV9 with TRBJ2-1; no clear D gene. Germline values: CDR1 SGDLS, CDR2 YYNGEE. This CDR3 comprises 14 residues. Trimming took 0 bases from V and 4 from J, leaving 8 bases between them. DNA of the CDR3: TGTGCCAGCAGCGTAGTAGGCGGTTACAATGAGCAGTTCTTC. This encodes CASSVVGGYNEQFF.

The chain is built from TRBV19 and TRBJ2-7; D is uncertain. Germline V CDR1 and CDR2: LNHDA, SQIVND (reference sequence). With 2 bases removed from V and 2 bases from J, the gap between germline ends came to 10 bases. This CDR3 has 14 residues. As DNA, the CDR3 is TGTGCCAGTAGTATACCGAATCCCCCCTACGAGCAGTACTTC. It specifies CASSIPNPPYEQYF.

V usage is TRBV11-1 and J usage is TRBJ1-2; 10 nucleotides match TRBD1. CDR3 size: 14 residues. V lost 4 bases and J lost 4; bases outside the gene matches: 3. CDR1 is SGHAT and CDR2 is FQDESV in the germline V gene (reference sequence). The CDR3 here is CASSSRTGGYGYTF. In DNA form, the CDR3 reads TGTGCCAGCAGCTCGAGGACAGGGGGCTATGGCTACACCTTC.